These T cell receptor beta chains were read from a single sample in a study. TCRdb re-called the 5' RACE reads through MiXCR, storing one row per CDR3 protein. This sample has under 8,500 distinct CDR3 sequences; around 53% occur once, and the top ten carry approximately 5.2%. The sequenced sample was memory CD4+ T cells sorted from a lymph node. All receptors derive from a female donor with breast cancer. The CDR3 runs from the conserved cysteine through the conserved F or W. A D gene is named only where the DNA matches it firmly. Size is omitted from some rows. Given values are once, few, many or a class for expanded clones.

TRBJ2-1 TRBV4-1 NA TRBD2 TGCGCCAGCAGCCCGGGGCCAGCGGGAGTCTACAATGAGCAGTTCTTC CASSPGPAGVYNEQFF
TRBJ2-1 TRBV10-3 NA NA TGTGCCAGCAGTTACGCAGGAAGCTCCTACAATGAGCAGTTCTTC CASSYAGSSYNEQFF
TRBJ1-2 TRBV6-1 few NA TGTGCCAGCACCGTGGGGGGGCCTTCTTTGGTCTACACCTTC CASTVGGPSLVYTF
TRBJ2-2 TRBV4-3 NA TRBD2 TGCGCCAGCAGCCAAGATCCCGGGAGGGCCACCGGGGAGCTGTTTTTT CASSQDPGRATGELFF
TRBJ1-1 TRBV10-2 NA NA TGCGCCAGCAGCGAGGAGATGAACACTGAAGCTTTCTTT CASSEEMNTEAFF
TRBJ1-2 TRBV2 NA TRBD1 TGTGCCAGCAGGGGACAGGGGGCGCCCGGCTACACCTTC CASRGQGAPGYTF
TRBJ2-1 TRBV7-6 NA TRBD2 TGTGCCAGCAGCTTTGGGACTATGGGCAATGAGCAGTTCTTC CASSFGTMGNEQFF
TRBJ1-4 TRBV7-6 NA NA TGTGCTAGCAGCTGGGGACGGAGAAATGAAAAACTGTTTTTT CASSWGRRNEKLFF
TRBJ2-7 TRBV5-1 NA NA TGCGCCAGCAGCTTGGTACAGGGCACTTTTCCATACTACGAGCAGTACTTC CASSLVQGTFPYYEQYF
TRBJ1-1 TRBV20-1 NA TRBD1 TGCAGTGCTAGACCCTTGGACAGGGTCACTGAAGCTTTCTTT CSARPLDRVTEAFF
TRBJ2-4 TRBV11-1 NA NA TGTGCCAGCAGCTTAAGCGGACGGGACATTCAGTACTTC CASSLSGRDIQYF
TRBJ2-3 TRBV7-2 NA NA TGTGCCAGCAGCTTAGTAGGGGCCACAAGCACAGATACGCAGTATTTT CASSLVGATSTDTQYF
TRBJ1-6 TRBV5-6 medium-sized NA TGTGCCAGCAGCTTGGCCCTTTCCGGTGCTTCACCCCTCCACTTT CASSLALSGASPLHF
TRBJ2-2 TRBV2 few NA TGTGCCAGCAGCCCGATGCGGGCCGGAAACACCGGGGAGCTGTTTTTT CASSPMRAGNTGELFF
TRBJ2-7 TRBV4-1 once TRBD1 TGCGCCAGCAGCCTTAGACAGGGACAGGGGGACGAGCAGTACTTC CASSLRQGQGDEQYF
TRBJ1-1 TRBV29-1 NA NA TGCAGCGTTCACCACGCCCTCCCGAACACGGAAGCTTTCTTT CSVHHALPNTEAFF
TRBJ2-2 TRBV4-3 NA TRBD1 TGCGCCAGCAGCCAAGGTCTGGGGACAGGGTTTAACACCGGGGAGCTGTTTTTT CASSQGLGTGFNTGELFF
TRBJ2-5 TRBV12-3/TRBV12-4 NA NA TGTGCCAGCAGTTTAAGGTTGGGGACCCAGTACTTC CASSLRLGTQYF
TRBJ1-2 TRBV7-2 few NA TGTGCCAGCAGCCAAGACAGCCTCTATGGCTACACCTTC CASSQDSLYGYTF
TRBJ1-5 TRBV7-9 NA NA TGTGCCAGCAGCCAACAAAATCAGCCCCAGCATTTT CASSQQNQPQHF
TRBJ2-7 TRBV30 NA NA TGTGCCTGGGACGCCTCCTACGAGCAGTACTTC CAWDASYEQYF
TRBJ2-1 TRBV5-4 few TRBD1 TGTGCCAGCAGCCAGGGACAGAACAATGAGCAGTTCTTC CASSQGQNNEQFF
TRBJ2-2 TRBV7-3 NA TRBD1 TGTGCCAGCAGCTTACGCACCCTGACAGGGCCCGGGGAGCTGTTTTTT CASSLRTLTGPGELFF
TRBJ2-3 TRBV28 NA TRBD2 TGTGCCAGCAGTATCCTCGGGGGGACCGACACAGATACGCAGTATTTT CASSILGGTDTDTQYF
TRBJ1-5 TRBV20-1 NA NA TGCAGTGCTAGCGGGTCGGATCAGCCCCAGCATTTT CSASGSDQPQHF
TRBJ1-1 TRBV6-2/TRBV6-3 NA NA TGTGCCAGCAGTTACTCGAAACGGTCCCCGGGGAACACTGAAGCTTTCTTT CASSYSKRSPGNTEAFF
TRBJ2-7 TRBV10-3 NA NA TGTGCCATCAGTGGAAAGGACGAGCAGTACTTC CAISGKDEQYF
TRBJ2-3 TRBV15 NA NA TGTGCCACCAGCCCGGAGGGCCTATCAGATACGCAGTATTTT CATSPEGLSDTQYF
TRBJ1-5 TRBV12-3/TRBV12-4 NA NA TGTGCCAGCGGGGTGGGAGACAATCAGCCCCAGCATTTT CASGVGDNQPQHF
TRBJ2-3 TRBV4-1 NA NA TGCGCCAGCAGCCAAGAGGGTCTAAGGGATACGCAGTATTTT CASSQEGLRDTQYF
TRBJ2-5 TRBV4-2 NA TRBD2 TGTGCCAGCAGCCTAGTGGCACTAGCGATACAAGAGACCCAGTACTTC CASSLVALAIQETQYF
TRBJ1-6 TRBV7-3 few NA TGTGCCAGCAGTCTGCTATGGGGTTCACCCCTCCACTTT CASSLLWGSPLHF
TRBJ1-1 TRBV5-1 NA NA TGCGCCAGCAGCTTGGCCGAAATAGGTGAAGCTTTCTTT CASSLAEIGEAFF
TRBJ2-7 TRBV4-2 NA NA TGTGCCAGCAGCTTCCTCGCTGGACAGACCTACGAGCAGTACTTC CASSFLAGQTYEQYF
TRBJ1-1 TRBV4-2 NA NA TGTGCCAGCAGCCAAGATGATGAGAACACTGAAGCTTTCTTT CASSQDDENTEAFF
TRBJ2-5 TRBV29-1 NA NA TGCAGCGTCGGTCCTTTGAAGACCCAGTACTTC CSVGPLKTQYF
TRBJ1-5 TRBV5-1 NA NA TGCGCCAGCAGCTTGGACGGACAGAATCAGCCCCAGCATTTT CASSLDGQNQPQHF
TRBJ2-3 TRBV5-1 few NA TGCGCCAGCAGCTTTGGGACAGATACGCAGTATTTT CASSFGTDTQYF
TRBJ2-1 TRBV7-9 few TRBD1 TGTGCCAGCAGCTCGTCCGGGACAGGGGGCTGGAATGAGCAGTTCTTC CASSSSGTGGWNEQFF
TRBJ2-1 TRBV20-1 large NA TGCAGTGCTAGAGAAACAGTAGCGAGCTCTTACAATGAGCAGTTCTTC CSARETVASSYNEQFF
TRBJ2-4 TRBV24-1 NA NA TGTGCCACCAGTGATCCGGTCGGGGGTAACATTCAGTACTTC CATSDPVGGNIQYF
TRBJ1-5 TRBV6-2/TRBV6-3 NA NA TGTGCCAGCAGTTACGAGGATGGTCAGCCCCAGCATTTT CASSYEDGQPQHF